Below are 15 T cell receptor beta chains sequenced from a single sample in a study of blood T cell dynamics during melanoma immunotherapy. Documented time point: week 3, after first cycle of checkpoint inhibitor. Assay used: immunoSEQ multiplex PCR; TCRdb lists only in-frame clones, some missing. The top ten clones hold 6% to 9% of a sample with around 20,000 clones, roughly 87% of them seen once. The sequenced sample was blood, obtained from a patient treated with checkpoint blockade. The receptors originated from a human donor with melanoma.

The rearrangement links TRBV6-5 to TRBJ1-5, with no clear D. V was clipped by 5 bases and J by 4 bases, with 9 bases between them. Germline lookup yields CDR1 MNHEY and CDR2 SVGAGI. CDR3 length: 13 amino acids. CDR3: CASSASGNQPQHF. DNA for the CDR3: TGTGCCAGCAGTGCCTCTGGGAATCAGCCCCAGCATTTT.

The chain links TRBV7-2 to TRBJ2-2; no clear D gene. CDR1 and CDR2 (germline): SGHTA, FQGNSA. The CDR3 has 14 amino acids. The V and J ends lost 5 bases and 7 bases respectively, with 14 bases between them. The CDR3 spells CASSPNRNGGELFF. The CDR3 DNA reads TGTGCCAGCAGCCCGAACAGAAATGGCGGGGAGCTGTTTTTT.

The gene calls are TRBV5-1 and TRBJ2-3; perhaps TRBD2 as D (6 bases). The CDR3 is 14 residues long. Trimming stripped 3 bases from V and 6 bases from J, with 14 bases between. CDR1 SGHRS and CDR2 YFSETQ come from the germline V gene. The CDR3 sequence: CASSSGTGEDTQYF. CDR3 in DNA: TGCGCCAGCAGCTCGGGGACGGGGGAGGATACGCAGTATTTT.

This chain connects TRBV15 to TRBJ2-7; D gene unclear. Deletions cut 0 bases from V and 3 bases from J, with 9 bases between. The germline V gene encodes CDR1 LNHNV and CDR2 YYDKDF (reference sequence). The CDR3 loop spans 14 amino acids. CDR3 protein: CATSRDWGNYEQYF. CDR3 coding DNA: TGTGCCACCAGCAGAGATTGGGGAAACTACGAGCAGTACTTC.

The gene calls are TRBV18 and TRBJ1-1; D remains unclear. In germline, CDR1 is KGHSH, CDR2 LQKENI. Trimming stripped 3 bases from V and 4 bases from J, with 15 bases between. The CDR3 spans 15 residues. The CDR3 region is CASSPMGPISTEAFF. As DNA, the CDR3 is TGTGCCAGCTCACCTATGGGTCCTATCTCCACTGAAGCTTTCTTT.

J is TRBJ1-5 and V is TRBV4-3, with a tentative D call TRBD1 (6 bases). The ends were cut back, 0 bases at V and 3 bases at J, with 12 bases in the middle. The germline gives CDR1 LGHNA, CDR2 YSLEER. The CDR3 consists of 16 residues. CDR3 residues: CASSQDVRTDNQPQHF. Written as DNA, the CDR3 is TGCGCCAGCAGCCAAGATGTAAGGACAGACAATCAGCCCCAGCATTTT.

This clone appeared once. The CDR3 reads CASSTEGLLNQPQHF. CDR3 nucleotides: TGTGCCAGCTCAACGGAGGGGTTACTCAATCAGCCCCAGCATTTT. This chain connects TRBV18 to TRBJ1-5; maybe TRBD1 (5 bases). The CDR3 totals 15 residues. Germline V CDR1 and CDR2: KGHSH, LQKENI. V was shortened by 5 bases and J by 3 bases, with 14 bases between the two germline ends. The full variable domain, completed using reference TRBV18 and TRBJ1-5, is NAGVMQNPRHLVRRRGQEARLRCSPMKGHSHVYWYRQLPEEGLKFMVYLQKENIIDESGMPKERFSAEFPKEGPSILRIQQVVRGDSAAYFCASSTEGLLNQPQHFGDGTRLSIL.

Written as DNA, the CDR3 is TGTGCCAGCAGTTACTCGAGATGGGCATACTACGAGCAGTACTTC. Translation: CASSYSRWAYYEQYF. The chain combines TRBV6-5 with TRBJ2-7; D not certain. Deletions cut 0 bases from V and 3 bases from J, with 12 bases between. Germline assignment: CDR1 MNHEY and CDR2 SVGAGI. This CDR3 has 15 residues.

Concerning this clone itself: A read error may account for a junction end that differs from germline. The V call is TRBV5-1, the J call TRBJ2-7; D possibly corresponds to TRBD1 (6 bases). This CDR3 has 13 amino acids. The germline CDR1 and CDR2 sequences are SGHRS and YFSETQ. As DNA, the CDR3 is TGCGCCACCTCGACAGGATCCAGTTACGGGCAGTACTTC. Encoded protein: CATSTGSSYGQYF.

This clone turned up a few times. V gene TRBV5-5 combines with J gene TRBJ1-5; weak D call: TRBD1 (5 bases). V was pared by 0 bases and J by 1 base, with 5 bases between. The V gene's germline CDR1 is SGHKS and CDR2 YYEKEE (reference sequence). CDR3 length: 14 amino acids. CDR3 coding DNA: TGTGCCAGCAGCTTGGACAGGAGCAATCAGCCCCAGCATTTT. It codes for CASSLDRSNQPQHF.

This chain links TRBV6-5 with TRBJ1-2; D is ambiguous. CDR3 size: 15 residues. Germline-derived CDR1 and CDR2 are MNHEY and SVGAGI. V lost 4 bases and J lost 6, with 18 bases in between. Here the CDR3 DNA reads TGTGCCAGCAGTTCCAACCAGGACGGCTATGATGGCTACACCTTC. Amino acids: CASSSNQDGYDGYTF.

This rearrangement joins TRBV29-1 to TRBJ1-2, with D possibly matching TRBD1 (5 bases). CDR1 is SQVTM and CDR2 is ANQGSEA in the germline V gene. Between the trimmed V and J ends, which lost 5 bases and 0 bases, there was a span of 13 bases. The length of the CDR3 is 14 residues. The DNA for the CDR3 is TGCAGCGTTCGTGATTCAGGGCCTAACTATGGCTACACCTTC. Translating gives CSVRDSGPNYGYTF.

This clone has just one count. This chain joins TRBV7-2 and TRBJ1-2, with D maybe TRBD1 (5 bases). Germline lookup yields CDR1 SGHTA and CDR2 FQGNSA. Trimming left V 3 bases short and J 3 bases short, with 14 bases between. The CDR3 consists of 15 residues. The CDR3 sequence is CASSFSGTSDYGYTF. The CDR3 coding sequence is TGTGCCAGCAGCTTTTCAGGGACTTCGGACTATGGCTACACCTTC.

The chain joins TRBV6-5 to TRBJ2-1; D might be TRBD2 (5 bases). The V end lost 2 bases, the J end lost 0 bases, and 8 bases lay between the germline ends. CDR1 MNHEY and CDR2 SVGAGI come from the germline V gene. The CDR3 covers 15 residues. CDR3 sequence: CASSYRRSSYNEQFF. The CDR3 DNA sequence: TGTGCCAGCAGTTACCGGAGGAGCTCCTACAATGAGCAGTTCTTC.

This chain connects TRBV2 to TRBJ2-1, with 12 bases matching TRBD2. The CDR3 length is 15 residues. Germline V gene lookup returns CDR1 SNHLY and CDR2 FYNNEI. The V segment lost 6 bases and the J segment 4 bases; nucleotides outside the gene matches: 4. The CDR3 loop reads CASSWTSGEYNEQFF. CDR3 DNA sequence: TGTGCCAGCAGCTGGACTAGCGGGGAGTACAATGAGCAGTTCTTC.